This TCR beta chain came from a study of identical twins. Unmatched junction bases numbered 5, after V lost 5 bases and J lost 4 bases. The CDR3 loop spans 14 amino acids. TCRdb processed the 5' RACE reads anew with MiXCR; each CDR3 protein has one entry. The sample has around 250,000 distinct CDR3 sequences; 10% to 15% are singletons. Broader study findings: Within monozygotic twins, out-of-frame TCR alpha sharing was underestimated by the models. The abundant beta clonotypes from cord blood had fewer insertions, and memory repertoires had none of this.

In the case of this clonotype: Its antigen remains unidentified.

Another study also made use of these data, one on yellow fever vaccine responses in identical twins.

V usage is TRBV12-3 or TRBV12-4 and J usage is TRBJ2-7; the match to TRBD2 covers 10 bases. The sequenced sample was memory (CD45RO+) T cells sorted from blood. The TCR originated in a woman in her late teens or twenties in good health. CDR3 nucleotide sequence: TGTGCCAGCAGTATCACTAGCGGGATATACGAGCAGTACTTC. Amino acid sequence: CASSITSGIYEQYF.